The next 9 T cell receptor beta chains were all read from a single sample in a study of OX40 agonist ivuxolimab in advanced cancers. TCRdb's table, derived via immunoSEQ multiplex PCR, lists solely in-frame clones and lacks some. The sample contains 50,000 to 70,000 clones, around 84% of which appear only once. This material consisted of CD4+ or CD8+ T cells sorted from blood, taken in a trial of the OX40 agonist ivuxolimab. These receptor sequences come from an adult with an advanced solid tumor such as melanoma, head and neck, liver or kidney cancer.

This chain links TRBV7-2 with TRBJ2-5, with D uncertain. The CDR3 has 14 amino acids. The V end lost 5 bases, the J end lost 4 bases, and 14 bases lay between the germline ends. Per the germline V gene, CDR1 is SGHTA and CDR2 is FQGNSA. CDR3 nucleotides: TGTGCCAGCAGCCCAAGACATTTGACAGAGACCCAGTACTTC. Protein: CASSPRHLTETQYF.

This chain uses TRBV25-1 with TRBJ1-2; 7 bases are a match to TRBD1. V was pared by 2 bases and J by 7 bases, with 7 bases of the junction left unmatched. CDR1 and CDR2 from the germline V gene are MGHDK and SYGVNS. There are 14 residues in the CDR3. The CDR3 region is CASSEPTGEGGYTF. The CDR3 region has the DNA TGTGCCAGCAGTGAACCCACAGGGGAAGGTGGCTACACCTTC.

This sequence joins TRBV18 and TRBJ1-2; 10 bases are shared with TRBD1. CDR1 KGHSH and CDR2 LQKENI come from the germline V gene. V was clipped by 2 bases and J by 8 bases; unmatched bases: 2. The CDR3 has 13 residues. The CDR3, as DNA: TGTGCCAGCTCACCAGGGACAGGGGAAGGCTACACCTTC. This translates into CASSPGTGEGYTF. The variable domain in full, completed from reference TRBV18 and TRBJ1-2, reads NAGVMQNPRHLVRRRGQEARLRCSPMKGHSHVYWYRQLPEEGLKFMVYLQKENIIDESGMPKERFSAEFPKEGPSILRIQQVVRGDSAAYFCASSPGTGEGYTFGSGTRLTVV.

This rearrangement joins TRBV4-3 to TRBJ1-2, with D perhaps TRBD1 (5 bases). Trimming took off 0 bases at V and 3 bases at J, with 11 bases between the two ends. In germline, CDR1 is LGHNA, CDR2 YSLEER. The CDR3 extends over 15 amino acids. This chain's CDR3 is CASSQDRPGHYGYTF. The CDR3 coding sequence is TGCGCCAGCAGCCAAGATCGCCCAGGGCACTATGGCTACACCTTC.

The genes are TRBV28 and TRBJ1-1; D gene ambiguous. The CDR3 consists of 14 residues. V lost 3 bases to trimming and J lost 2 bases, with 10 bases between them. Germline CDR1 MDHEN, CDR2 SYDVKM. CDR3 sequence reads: CASSLAQFNTEAFF. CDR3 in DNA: TGTGCCAGCAGTTTGGCCCAGTTTAACACTGAAGCTTTCTTT.

The CDR3 reads CASSHGSNQPQHF. The CDR3 bases are TGTGCCAGCAGCCATGGGAGCAATCAGCCCCAGCATTTT. The chain has TRBV11-2 and TRBJ1-5, with D unresolved. Germline assignment: CDR1 SGHAT and CDR2 FQNNGV. The V gene lost 5 bases and the J gene lost 1 base, with 6 bases spanning the gap. The CDR3 consists of 13 residues.

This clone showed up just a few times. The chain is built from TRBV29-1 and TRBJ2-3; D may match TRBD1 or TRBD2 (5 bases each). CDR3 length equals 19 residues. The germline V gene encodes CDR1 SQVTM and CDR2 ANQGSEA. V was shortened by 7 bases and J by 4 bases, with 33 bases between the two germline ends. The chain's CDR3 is CSALPGGGSLWMSPDTQYF. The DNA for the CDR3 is TGCAGCGCCCTACCCGGTGGGGGATCACTCTGGATGTCACCAGATACGCAGTATTTT.

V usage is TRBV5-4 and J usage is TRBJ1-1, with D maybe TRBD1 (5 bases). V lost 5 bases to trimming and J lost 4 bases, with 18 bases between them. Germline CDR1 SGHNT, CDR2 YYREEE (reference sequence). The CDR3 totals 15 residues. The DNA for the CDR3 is TGTGCCAGCAGATCCGGGTTGGGGCGTGGCACTGAAGCTTTCTTT. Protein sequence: CASRSGLGRGTEAFF.

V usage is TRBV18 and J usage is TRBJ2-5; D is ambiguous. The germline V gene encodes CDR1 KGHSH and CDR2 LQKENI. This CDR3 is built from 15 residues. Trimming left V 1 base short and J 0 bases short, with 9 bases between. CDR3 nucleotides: TGTGCCAGCTCACCACAGGCAGCCAACCAAGAGACCCAGTACTTC. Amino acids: CASSPQAANQETQYF. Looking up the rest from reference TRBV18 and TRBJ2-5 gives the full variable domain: NAGVMQNPRHLVRRRGQEARLRCSPMKGHSHVYWYRQLPEEGLKFMVYLQKENIIDESGMPKERFSAEFPKEGPSILRIQQVVRGDSAAYFCASSPQAANQETQYFGPGTRLLVL.